This T cell receptor beta chain derives from a study of T cell responses to AZD1222 COVID-19 vaccine. The table came from immunoSEQ multiplex PCR; TCRdb's copy has only in-frame clones and leaves some out. Of 150,000 or so clones in the sample, about 90% were seen once. In germline, CDR1 is MRHNA, CDR2 SNTAGT. The CDR3 runs 14 residues. The germline V and J ends were trimmed by 6 bases and 2 bases, with 13 bases remaining between them. The chain is built from TRBV6-4 and TRBJ1-2; D is possibly TRBD1 (5 bases). The sequence was obtained from an adult who received the AZD1222 COVID-19 vaccine. The material sequenced was peripheral blood, taken 28 days after the second AZD1222 dose. The CDR3 loop reads CASRPGHINYGYTF. DNA for the CDR3: TGTGCCAGCAGACCTGGACATATCAACTATGGCTACACCTTC.